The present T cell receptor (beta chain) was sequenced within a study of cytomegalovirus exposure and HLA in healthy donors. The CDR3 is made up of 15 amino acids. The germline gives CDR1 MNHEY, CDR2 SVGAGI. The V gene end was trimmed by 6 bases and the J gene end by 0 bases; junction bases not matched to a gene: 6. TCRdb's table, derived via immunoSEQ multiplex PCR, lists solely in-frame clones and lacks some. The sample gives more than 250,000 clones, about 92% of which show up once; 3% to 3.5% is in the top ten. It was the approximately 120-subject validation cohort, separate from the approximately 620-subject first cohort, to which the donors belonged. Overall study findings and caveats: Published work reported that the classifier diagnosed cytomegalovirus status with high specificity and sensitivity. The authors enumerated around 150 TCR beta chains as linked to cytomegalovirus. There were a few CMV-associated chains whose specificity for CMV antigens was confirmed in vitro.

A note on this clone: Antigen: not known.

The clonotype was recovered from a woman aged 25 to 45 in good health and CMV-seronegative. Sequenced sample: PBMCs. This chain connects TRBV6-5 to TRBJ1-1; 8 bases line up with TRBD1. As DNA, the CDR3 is TGTGCCAGCAGAACAACAGGGGGGATGAACACTGAAGCTTTCTTT. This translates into CASRTTGGMNTEAFF.